The 26 T cell receptor beta chains below were found in one sample sequenced in a study of CD8 T cells in ankylosing spondylitis (dated by TCRdb to 2016 to 2017). Libraries were made using 5' RACE. TCRdb names Illumina HiSeq 2500 as the instrument used. The public reads were run again by TCRdb, first through fastp at Q25 and then through MiXCR, and only productive beta chains were kept. When rows share a CDR3 protein, they turn into one entry using the most common DNA and genes. The sample table lists roughly 170,000 distinct CDR3 sequences, 9.5% to 10% of them with a count of one. The ten largest clones take up approximately 15% of the sample. Material: blood, either unsorted or a sorted T cell fraction (not recorded which). These receptors all stem from a female donor with ankylosing spondylitis or in good health (not recorded which).

This clonotype has more than one count but fewer than ten. The chain carries TRBV7-8 and TRBJ2-7; TRBD2 might be the D (5 bases). The germline gives CDR1 SGHVS, CDR2 FQNEAQ. The V end was cut by 1 base, the J end by 3 bases, with 13 bases between. CDR3 length equals 15 residues. CDR3 loop: CASSLGLRGRYEQYF. The CDR3 DNA sequence: TGTGCCAGCAGCTTAGGGTTACGGGGTCGCTACGAGCAGTACTTC.

The rearrangement joins TRBV25-1 to TRBJ1-1, with D perhaps TRBD1 (5 bases). Germline loops: CDR1 MGHDK, CDR2 SYGVNS. The CDR3 consists of 15 residues. The V gene lost 4 bases and the J gene lost 4 bases, with 16 bases spanning the gap. CDR3 sequence: CASSAGTEVPTEAFF. The DNA of the CDR3 is TGTGCCAGCAGTGCTGGGACTGAAGTCCCCACTGAAGCTTTCTTT. The entire variable domain, with the rest obtained from reference TRBV25-1 and TRBJ1-1, is as follows: EADIYQTPRYLVIGTGKKITLECSQTMGHDKMYWYQQDPGMELHLIHYSYGVNSTEKGDLSSESTVSRIRTEHFPLTLESARPSHTSQYLCASSAGTEVPTEAFFGQGTRLTVV.

This clonotype has a count of ten or more. This sequence joins TRBV4-3 and TRBJ2-7; 10 nucleotides match TRBD2. The CDR3 loop spans 15 amino acids. V shed 0 bases, J shed 3 bases, and the junction held 2 bases outside the gene matches. Germline V lookup: CDR1 LGHNA, CDR2 YSLEER. CDR3 sequence reads: CASSQDLAGVYEQYF. The DNA for the CDR3 is TGCGCCAGCAGCCAAGATCTAGCGGGAGTCTACGAGCAGTACTTC.

The genes are TRBV7-9 and TRBJ2-1; D is perhaps TRBD2 (6 bases). Between the trimmed V and J ends, which lost 6 bases and 10 bases, there was a span of 13 bases. Looked up from germline, CDR1 is SEHNR and CDR2 is FQNEAQ (reference sequence). CDR3 size: 12 residues. The chain's CDR3 is CASRDASGEQFF. For the CDR3, the DNA is TGTGCCAGCAGGGATGCGAGCGGGGAGCAGTTCTTC.

V is TRBV25-1 and J is TRBJ1-1, with D unclear. Germline V gene data show CDR1 as MGHDK and CDR2 as SYGVNS. This CDR3 is 16 amino acids long. Trimming stripped 0 bases from V and 4 bases from J, with 15 bases between. The CDR3 loop is CASSEYFPVGGTEAFF. CDR3 sequence (DNA): TGTGCCAGCAGTGAATATTTCCCCGTCGGTGGCACTGAAGCTTTCTTT.

This clonotype was seen at least ten times. The V call is TRBV20-1, the J call TRBJ2-1, with no clear D. The CDR3 is 10 amino acids. Germline loops: CDR1 DFQATT, CDR2 SNEGSKA (reference sequence). V lost 5 bases, J lost 3 bases, and 2 bases lay in between. The CDR3 nucleotides read TGCAGTGCTTACTACAATGAGCAGTTCTTC. Its protein product is CSAYYNEQFF.

This clonotype showed up just a few times. The chain links TRBV5-1 to TRBJ2-1, with 7 bases aligning to TRBD2. Germline V gives CDR1 SGHRS, CDR2 YFSETQ. This CDR3 has 16 amino acids. With V trimmed by 1 base and J by 1 base, 5 bases remained unmatched. The CDR3 sequence is CASSLSSGGSYNEQFF. The CDR3 DNA reads TGCGCCAGCAGCTTGTCTTCGGGAGGATCCTACAATGAGCAGTTCTTC. The full variable domain, with the rest looked up from reference TRBV5-1 and TRBJ2-1, is KAGVTQTPRYLIKTRGQQVTLSCSPISGHRSVSWYQQTPGQGLQFLFEYFSETQRNKGNFPGRFSGRQFSNSRSEMNVSTLELGDSALYLCASSLSSGGSYNEQFFGPGTRLTVL.

CDR3 in DNA: TGCGCCAGCAGCCAAGATGGACCGGGGGCGGGTTTAGGGGACTATGGCTACACCTTC. Protein: CASSQDGPGAGLGDYGYTF. The gene calls are TRBV4-3 and TRBJ1-2; D is possibly TRBD1 (6 bases). Trimming shortened V by 0 bases and J by 3 bases, and 23 bases separated the two germline ends. Germline V lookup: CDR1 LGHNA, CDR2 YSLEER. The CDR3 runs 19 residues.

This clonotype was found many times. The DNA for the CDR3 is TGCAGCGTTGAAGAGACGGTAGCGACTTCAGATACGCAGTATTTT. Protein: CSVEETVATSDTQYF. The genes are TRBV29-1 and TRBJ2-3; D is perhaps TRBD2 (5 bases). With 0 bases removed from V and 4 bases from J, the gap between germline ends came to 14 bases. The CDR3 sequence is 15 residues long. Germline CDR1 and CDR2: SQVTM and ANQGSEA.

The sample holds a few counts of this clonotype. V gene TRBV20-1 combines with J gene TRBJ2-7; D gene uncertain. This CDR3 comprises 15 residues. CDR1 and CDR2 (germline): DFQATT, SNEGSKA (reference sequence). V was cut by 5 bases and J by 0 bases, with 17 bases left in between. CDR3 sequence: CSASSGYSSSYEQYF. CDR3 bases: TGCAGTGCTTCATCGGGCTACTCGAGCTCCTACGAGCAGTACTTC.

The V gene is TRBV10-3, the J gene TRBJ2-7; D uncertain. Germline CDR1 is ENHRY and CDR2 is SYGVKD. V lost 0 bases and J 4 bases, leaving 10 bases between the germline ends. This CDR3 has 14 residues. CDR3 loop: CAISESTRKYEQYF. The CDR3, as DNA: TGTGCCATCAGTGAGTCGACCCGAAAATACGAGCAGTACTTC.

The V gene is TRBV28, the J gene TRBJ2-1, with D possibly being TRBD2 (5 bases). The CDR3 runs 13 residues. Germline lookup yields CDR1 MDHEN and CDR2 SYDVKM. Trimming stripped 6 bases from V and 6 bases from J, with 12 bases between. CDR3 nucleotide sequence: TGTGCCAGCAGGGAGGAAAGCTTCAATGAGCAGTTCTTC. Translated, it gives CASREESFNEQFF.

This clonotype turned up a few times. This chain links TRBV7-2 with TRBJ1-3; D gene uncertain. In germline, CDR1 is SGHTA, CDR2 FQGNSA. Deletions cut 1 base from V and 6 bases from J, with 7 bases between. The CDR3 contains 13 residues. The CDR3, as DNA: TGTGCCAGCAGCTTAGTCGGGGTAAACACCATATATTTT. As protein: CASSLVGVNTIYF.

The table lists this clonotype with many counts. The V gene is TRBV10-2, the J gene TRBJ1-1, with D possibly TRBD1 on 6 matching bases. Germline V gene data show CDR1 as WSHSY and CDR2 as SAAADI. With 6 bases removed from V and 7 bases from J, the gap between germline ends came to 15 bases. CDR3 length: 13 amino acids. CDR3 nucleotide sequence: TGCGCCAGCAGGGACAGTTTATTCTATGAAGCTTTCTTT. This gives the protein CASRDSLFYEAFF.

This clonotype was seen repeatedly, ten times or more. The V call is TRBV7-9, the J call TRBJ2-1; D is undetermined. The V gene's germline CDR1 is SEHNR and CDR2 FQNEAQ (reference sequence). The CDR3 has 11 residues. Trimming took off 8 bases at V and 6 bases at J, with 8 bases between the two ends. This chain's CDR3 is CASPSPNEQFF. The CDR3 region has the DNA TGTGCCAGCCCCTCACCCAATGAGCAGTTCTTC.

This clonotype was counted at least ten times. The chain has TRBV12-3 or TRBV12-4 and TRBJ2-7; D gene uncertain. This CDR3 contains 15 residues. Trimming shortened V by 5 bases and J by 2 bases, and 16 bases separated the two germline ends. CDR3 in DNA: TGTGCCAGCAGTCTGACGGCCTTATACACCTACGAGCAGTACTTC. It is translated as CASSLTALYTYEQYF.

Of note for this clonotype: This may be a read error: a much more frequent sequence differs by one nucleotide. The chain links TRBV15 to TRBJ1-6, with TRBD1 matching 8 bases. Germline V gene data show CDR1 as LNHNV and CDR2 as YYDKDF (reference sequence). The CDR3 length is 14 residues. This CDR3 reads CVTARGQGYSPLHF. The DNA of the CDR3 is TGTGTCACCGCGAGAGGACAGGGCTATTCACCCCTCCACTTT.

This clonotype was seen a few times. This chain connects TRBV15 to TRBJ2-1, with D possibly being TRBD2 (5 bases). V was pared by 5 bases and J by 2 bases, with 16 bases between. CDR1 LNHNV and CDR2 YYDKDF come from the germline V gene (reference sequence). The length of the CDR3 is 16 residues. CDR3 loop: CATSRSPAVPYNEQFF. The CDR3 DNA is TGTGCCACCAGCCGGTCCCCAGCGGTCCCCTACAATGAGCAGTTCTTC.

The rearrangement links TRBV25-1 to TRBJ2-1; 10 bases fit TRBD2. CDR3 length: 14 amino acids. Unmatched junction bases numbered 5, after V lost 6 bases and J lost 6 bases. Germline CDR1 is MGHDK and CDR2 is SYGVNS. The CDR3 bases are TGTGCCAGCAGCGGGGGACTAGCGAGCAATGAGCAGTTCTTC. Translating it yields CASSGGLASNEQFF. Filled out from reference TRBV25-1 and TRBJ2-1, the complete variable domain reads EADIYQTPRYLVIGTGKKITLECSQTMGHDKMYWYQQDPGMELHLIHYSYGVNSTEKGDLSSESTVSRIRTEHFPLTLESARPSHTSQYLCASSGGLASNEQFFGPGTRLTVL.

This clonotype was seen a handful of times. The chain recombines TRBV20-1 with TRBJ1-2; unclear D gene. CDR1 and CDR2 from the germline V gene are DFQATT and SNEGSKA (reference sequence). Trimming shortened V by 0 bases and J by 0 bases, and 8 bases separated the two germline ends. The CDR3 is made up of 14 amino acids. The CDR3 sequence: CSARDPATNYGYTF. The CDR3 nucleotides are TGCAGTGCTAGAGATCCAGCGACTAACTATGGCTACACCTTC.

The J gene is TRBJ2-1, the V gene TRBV10-3, with D maybe TRBD2 (5 bases). The V and J ends lost 0 bases and 7 bases respectively, with 22 bases between them. The CDR3 is 18 amino acids. Germline values: CDR1 ENHRY, CDR2 SYGVKD. This chain's CDR3 is CAISESPPRLPRGNEQFF. The DNA for the CDR3 is TGTGCCATCAGTGAGTCCCCCCCCCGGCTCCCGAGAGGGAATGAGCAGTTCTTC.

Only a few counts were recorded for this clonotype. The V call is TRBV7-9, the J call TRBJ2-7; D might be TRBD1 (6 bases). The V end was cut by 2 bases, the J end by 3 bases, with 8 bases between. Per germline, CDR1 SEHNR and CDR2 FQNEAQ (reference sequence). This CDR3 spans 13 amino acids. The CDR3 coding sequence is TGTGCCAGCAGCTTACAGGGGCGCTACGAGCAGTACTTC. It yields the protein CASSLQGRYEQYF.

The chain links TRBV4-3 to TRBJ2-1; 7 bases line up with TRBD2. Trimming took 5 bases from V and 4 from J; bases not matched to a gene: 8. Per germline, CDR1 LGHNA and CDR2 YSLEER. CDR3 size: 15 residues. The CDR3 sequence is CASSGDWRGYNEQFF. The CDR3 DNA reads as TGCGCCAGCAGCGGCGACTGGCGGGGGTACAATGAGCAGTTCTTC.

This clonotype was observed a handful of times. The genes are TRBV11-2 and TRBJ2-3; 11 bases align to TRBD1. The CDR3 extends over 19 amino acids. In germline, CDR1 is SGHAT, CDR2 FQNNGV. V trimming: 5 bases; J trimming: 1 base; junction bases outside the gene matches: 14. The CDR3 region has the DNA TGTGCCAGCAGCACGGTCACGGGACAGGGGGTGGGTCGCACAGATACGCAGTATTTT. Translating it yields CASSTVTGQGVGRTDTQYF.

V and J are TRBV9 and TRBJ2-1; the D is unclear. V was shortened by 2 bases and J by 5 bases, with 5 bases between the two germline ends. This CDR3 spans 12 amino acids. Germline lookup yields CDR1 SGDLS and CDR2 YYNGEE. The DNA of the CDR3 is TGTGCCAGCAGCGTCAACAACAATGAGCAGTTCTTC. Its translation: CASSVNNNEQFF.

V gene TRBV29-1 combines with J gene TRBJ2-6; D unresolved. V lost 8 bases to trimming and J lost 0 bases, with 17 bases between them. Germline values: CDR1 SQVTM, CDR2 ANQGSEA. This CDR3 is 16 amino acids long. In DNA form, the CDR3 reads TGCAGCACTTGGGTTCAGTCTCCCTCTGGGGCCAACGTCCTGACTTTC. It is translated as CSTWVQSPSGANVLTF.